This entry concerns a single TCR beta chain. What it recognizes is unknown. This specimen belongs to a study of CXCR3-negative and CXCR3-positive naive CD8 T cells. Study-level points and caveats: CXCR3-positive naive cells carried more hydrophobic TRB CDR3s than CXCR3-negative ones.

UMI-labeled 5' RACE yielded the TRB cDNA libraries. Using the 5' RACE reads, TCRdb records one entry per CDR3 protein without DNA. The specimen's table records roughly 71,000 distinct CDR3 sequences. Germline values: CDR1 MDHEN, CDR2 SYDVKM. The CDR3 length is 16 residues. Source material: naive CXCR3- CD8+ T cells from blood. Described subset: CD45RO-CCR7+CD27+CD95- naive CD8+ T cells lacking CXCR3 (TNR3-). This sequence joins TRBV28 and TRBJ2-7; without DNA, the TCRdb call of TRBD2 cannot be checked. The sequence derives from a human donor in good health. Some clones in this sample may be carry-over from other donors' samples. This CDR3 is CASRIKMGRRAYEQYF.